This is a list of T cell receptor beta chains from one sample in a study of blood T cells in healthy people across ages. TCRdb passed the 5' RACE reads through MiXCR, listing each CDR3 protein once. The top ten clones hold 3% to 4.5% of a sample with about 800,000 distinct CDR3 sequences, roughly 25% of them seen once. A further study also used this sample, focusing on T cells of mothers and their children.

The sequencing input was blood. These receptors all come from a boy aged 10-17 years in good health. Each CDR3 is given with its conserved first and last residue. A D gene is named only where the DNA matches it firmly. For some rows the clone size is stated as once, few or many, or as a class when expanded; others skip it.

CASSQDSGSPEKLFF | TGCGCCAGCAGCCAAGATTCGGGCTCCCCTGAAAAACTGTTTTTT | NA | TRBJ1-4 | TRBV4-3 | NA
CASSFQTSGNEQYF | TGCGCCAGCAGCTTCCAGACTAGCGGGAACGAGCAGTACTTC | few | TRBJ2-7 | TRBV5-1 | TRBD2
CSVRTGVYNEQFF | TGCAGTGTTAGGACAGGGGTCTACAATGAGCAGTTCTTC | NA | TRBJ2-1 | TRBV20-1 | TRBD1
CASTSPKTGGVEQFF | TGTGCCAGCACATCCCCTAAGACAGGGGGGGTTGAGCAGTTCTTC | once | TRBJ2-1 | TRBV25-1 | TRBD1
CSVRSRQGAGGYTF | TGCAGCGTTAGATCTAGACAGGGGGCGGGGGGCTACACCTTC | NA | TRBJ1-2 | TRBV29-1 | TRBD1
CSAYLGTLAKNIQYF | TGCAGCGCGTACCTCGGGACCTTAGCCAAAAACATTCAGTACTTC | NA | TRBJ2-4 | TRBV29-1 | NA
CAWTDLGDSPLHF | TGTGCCTGGACCGACCTGGGGGATTCACCCCTCCACTTT | NA | TRBJ1-6 | TRBV30 | NA
CASSVSGQSGNTIYF | TGTGCCAGCAGCGTATCTGGACAGTCTGGAAACACCATATATTTT | few | TRBJ1-3 | TRBV9 | NA
CASSVDGSDTGQLFF | TGTGCCAGCAGCGTAGATGGGAGCGACACCGGGCAGCTGTTTTTT | NA | TRBJ2-2 | TRBV9 | NA
CASSSHGGWETQYF | TGTGCCAGCAGTTCTCACGGGGGGTGGGAGACCCAGTACTTC | few | TRBJ2-5 | TRBV28 | TRBD2
CACSLAPGLAGGKETQYF | TGCGCCTGCAGCTTGGCCCCGGGACTAGCGGGAGGGAAAGAGACCCAGTACTTC | few | TRBJ2-5 | TRBV5-1 | TRBD2
CASSESGRDTGELFF | TGTGCCAGCAGTGAATCCGGAAGGGACACCGGGGAGCTGTTTTTT | NA | TRBJ2-2 | TRBV25-1 | NA
CASLLTGRETQYF | TGCGCCAGCTTGTTAACAGGAAGGGAGACCCAGTACTTC | NA | TRBJ2-5 | TRBV5-1 | NA
CASSLEIVVGNTEAFF | TGTGCCAGCAGTTTAGAGATTGTGGTGGGGAACACTGAAGCTTTCTTT | few | TRBJ1-1 | TRBV12-3/TRBV12-4 | NA
CSILGQEGYEQYF | TGCAGCATTTTGGGGCAGGAAGGCTACGAGCAGTACTTC | NA | TRBJ2-7 | TRBV29-1 | NA
CALGPSAAFF | TGTGCCTTGGGGCCCTCGGCAGCTTTCTTT | once | TRBJ1-1 | TRBV30 | NA
CASSQTRFTEAFF | TGCGCCAGCAGCCAAACACGTTTCACTGAAGCTTTCTTT | NA | TRBJ1-1 | TRBV5-1 | NA
CASSSRWTPTYEQYF | TGTGCCAGCAGCTCCCGTTGGACACCAACCTACGAGCAGTACTTC | few | TRBJ2-7 | TRBV7-2 | NA
CATSRDKGTSGDQETQYF | TGTGCCACCAGCAGAGATAAGGGGACTAGCGGCGACCAAGAGACCCAGTACTTC | NA | TRBJ2-5 | TRBV15 | TRBD2
CSARTSGSGHETQYF | TGCAGTGCGCGGACTAGCGGGAGTGGTCATGAGACCCAGTACTTC | few | TRBJ2-5 | TRBV20-1 | TRBD2
CASSSIDRGQGTQPQHF | TGTGCCAGCAGTTCTATCGACCGTGGACAGGGCACTCAGCCCCAGCATTTT | few | TRBJ1-5 | TRBV6-5 | TRBD1
CASSAGGGEHREQYF | TGTGCCAGCAGTGCTGGGGGTGGAGAGCATCGCGAGCAGTACTTC | NA | TRBJ2-7 | TRBV12-3/TRBV12-4 | NA
CSVTGSGEQYF | TGCAGCGTTACAGGGTCCGGCGAGCAGTACTTC | NA | TRBJ2-7 | TRBV29-1 | NA
CASSHGTLYEQYF | TGTGCCAGCAGCCATGGGACTCTTTACGAGCAGTACTTC | few | TRBJ2-7 | TRBV3-1 | NA
CASSQEVQSPYEQYF | TGCGCCAGCAGCCAAGAGGTGCAGAGCCCCTACGAGCAGTACTTC | NA | TRBJ2-7 | TRBV4-3 | NA
CASSLIAGEPRNEQFF | TGTGCCAGCAGCTTAATAGCGGGAGAACCGCGCAACGAGCAGTTCTTC | once | TRBJ2-1 | TRBV7-2 | TRBD2
CASSPRASTYEQYF | TGCGCCAGCAGCCCAAGGGCGTCTACCTACGAGCAGTACTTC | NA | TRBJ2-7 | TRBV5-1 | NA
CASSQGLAVNTGELFF | TGTGCCAGCAGCCAAGGACTAGCGGTGAACACCGGGGAGCTGTTTTTT | few | TRBJ2-2 | TRBV3-1 | TRBD2
CASSQESQEKNIQYF | TGTGCCAGCAGCCAAGAATCGCAGGAAAAAAACATTCAGTACTTC | many | TRBJ2-4 | TRBV4-2 | NA
CASSPRTGINEQFF | TGTGCCAGCTCACCACGGACAGGGATCAATGAGCAGTTCTTC | NA | TRBJ2-1 | TRBV18 | TRBD1
CASSEIAGGEQYF | TGCGCCAGCAGTGAGATAGCGGGGGGGGAGCAGTACTTC | few | TRBJ2-7 | TRBV10-2 | TRBD2
CASSQDLGTAYEQYF | TGTGCCAGCAGCCAAGACCTAGGGACAGCTTACGAGCAGTACTTC | few | TRBJ2-7 | TRBV14 | TRBD1
CASSPLEHGYEQYF | TGTGCCAGCAGTCCCTTGGAGCACGGGTACGAGCAGTACTTC | NA | TRBJ2-7 | TRBV27 | NA
CASSSIQGAYGYTF | TGTGCCAGCAGTTCAATCCAGGGGGCCTATGGCTACACCTTC | few | TRBJ1-2 | TRBV27 | TRBD1
CASSPYWSSGTYEQYF | TGTGCCAGCAGTCCCTATTGGTCTAGCGGGACCTACGAGCAGTACTTC | NA | TRBJ2-7 | TRBV27 | TRBD2
CAIQGEGANEKLFF | TGTGCCATCCAGGGCGAGGGAGCTAATGAAAAACTGTTTTTT | NA | TRBJ1-4 | TRBV10-3 | NA
CASSFTSARTDTQYF | TGTGCCAGCAGTTTCACTAGCGCCCGCACAGATACGCAGTATTTT | few | TRBJ2-3 | TRBV6-5 | TRBD2
CASSYSVPQGNHEQYF | TGTGCCAGCAGTTACTCTGTTCCCCAGGGAAACCACGAGCAGTACTTC | NA | TRBJ2-7 | TRBV6-2/TRBV6-3 | NA
CASSKDVDGVMNTGELFF | TGTGCCAGCAGTAAAGACGTAGATGGAGTAATGAACACCGGGGAGCTGTTTTTT | NA | TRBJ2-2 | TRBV6-1 | NA
CASAGGPQEQYF | TGTGCTTCTGCGGGGGGCCCTCAAGAGCAGTACTTC | NA | TRBJ2-7 | TRBV7-9 | TRBD2
CASRRGTGQYYEQYF | TGTGCCAGCAGACGTGGGACAGGGCAGTACTACGAGCAGTACTTC | few | TRBJ2-7 | TRBV6-5 | TRBD1
CASSPRQQETQYF | TGTGCCAGCTCACCTCGACAGCAAGAGACCCAGTACTTC | many | TRBJ2-5 | TRBV18 | NA